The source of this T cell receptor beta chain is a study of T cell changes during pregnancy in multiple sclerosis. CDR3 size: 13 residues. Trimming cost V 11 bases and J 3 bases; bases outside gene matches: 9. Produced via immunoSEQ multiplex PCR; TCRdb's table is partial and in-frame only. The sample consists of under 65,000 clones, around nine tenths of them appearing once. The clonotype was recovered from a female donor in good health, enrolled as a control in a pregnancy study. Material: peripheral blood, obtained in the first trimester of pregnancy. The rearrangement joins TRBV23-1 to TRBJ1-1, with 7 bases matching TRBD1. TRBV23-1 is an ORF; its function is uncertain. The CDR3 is CAPQGRGHTEAFF. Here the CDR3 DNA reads TGCGCCCCACAAGGTAGGGGGCACACTGAAGCTTTCTTT.